Listed here are 5 T cell receptor beta chains from one sample, sequenced in a study of beta chain features in type 1 diabetes. Every bit of the isolated RNA underwent reverse transcription, so sequencing read expressed TCRB transcripts. Here immunoSEQ multiplex PCR was the method, and the copy in TCRdb shows in-frame clones only, minus some. The sample yields about 410,000 clones, roughly 13% seen once. Sequencing was done on a sample of naive CD4+ T cells from blood. The receptor set was obtained from a young man in good health.

This chain uses TRBV7-9 with TRBJ2-5, with D tentatively TRBD1 (5 bases). CDR1 and CDR2 from the germline V gene are SEHNR and FQNEAQ (reference sequence). Trimming took 5 bases from V and 2 from J, leaving 15 bases between them. The CDR3 sequence is 15 residues long. CDR3 nucleotides: TGTGCCAGCAGCCCTGCCTGGGGCAAACAAGAGACCCAGTACTTC. Amino acid sequence: CASSPAWGKQETQYF.

The V and J genes are TRBV14 and TRBJ1-2; D gene ambiguous. This CDR3 contains 15 residues. V lost 1 base, J lost 0 bases, and 9 bases lay in between. Germline V gene data show CDR1 as SGHDN and CDR2 as FVKESK. CDR3 sequence: CASSQARPTNYGYTF. CDR3 DNA sequence: TGTGCCAGCAGCCAAGCAAGGCCAACTAACTATGGCTACACCTTC.

This clone was found a few times. The genes are TRBV14 and TRBJ1-4, with 7 bases matching TRBD1. This CDR3 region has 15 residues. Germline V lookup: CDR1 SGHDN, CDR2 FVKESK. V lost 3 bases, J lost 7 bases, and 8 bases stayed unmatched. DNA of the CDR3: TGTGCCAGCAGCCAGATGACAGGGAGGAGTGAAAAACTGTTTTTT. Translated: CASSQMTGRSEKLFF.

This rearrangement joins TRBV15 to TRBJ2-1; the match to TRBD2 covers 9 bases. CDR1 is LNHNV and CDR2 is YYDKDF in the germline V gene (reference sequence). The CDR3 is 16 residues long. Losses at the gene ends were 2 bases for V and 5 bases for J; bases not matched to a gene: 7. As DNA, the CDR3 is TGTGCCACCAGCAGATTGGCGGGGGGGCTTCACAATGAGCAGTTCTTC. Protein sequence: CATSRLAGGLHNEQFF. Combining the CDR3 with reference TRBV15 and TRBJ2-1 gives the whole variable domain DAMVIQNPRYQVTQFGKPVTLSCSQTLNHNVMYWYQQKSSQAPKLLFHYYDKDFNNEADTPDNFQSRRPNTSFCFLDIRSPGLGDTAMYLCATSRLAGGLHNEQFFGPGTRLTVL.

J is TRBJ2-2 and V is TRBV6-5; TRBD2 matches at 11 bases. Germline CDR1 MNHEY, CDR2 SVGAGI. This CDR3 has 16 residues. The junction had 3 bases not matched to a gene; V was cut back by 2 bases and J by 4 bases. The CDR3: CASSYLAGGSTGELFF. CDR3 DNA: TGTGCCAGCAGTTACCTAGCGGGAGGCAGCACCGGGGAGCTGTTTTTT.